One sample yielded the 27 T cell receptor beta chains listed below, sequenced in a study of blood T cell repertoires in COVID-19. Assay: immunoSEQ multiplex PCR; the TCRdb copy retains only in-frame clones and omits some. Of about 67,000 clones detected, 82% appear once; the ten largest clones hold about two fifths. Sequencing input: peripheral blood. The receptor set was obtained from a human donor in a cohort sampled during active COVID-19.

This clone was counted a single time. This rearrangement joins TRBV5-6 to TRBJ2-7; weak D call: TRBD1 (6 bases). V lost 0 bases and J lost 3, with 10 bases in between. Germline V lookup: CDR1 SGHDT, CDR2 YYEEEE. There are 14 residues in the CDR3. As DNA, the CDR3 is TGTGCCAGCAGCTTGGCTCTCAGGGGCTACGAGCAGTACTTC. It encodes CASSLALRGYEQYF.

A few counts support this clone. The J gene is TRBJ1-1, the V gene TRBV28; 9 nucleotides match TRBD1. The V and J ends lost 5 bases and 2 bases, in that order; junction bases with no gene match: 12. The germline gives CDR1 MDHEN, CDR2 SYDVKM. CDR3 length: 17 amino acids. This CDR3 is CASSTPGQGLGNTEAFF. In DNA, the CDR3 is TGTGCCAGCAGTACGCCGGGACAGGGACTTGGCAACACTGAAGCTTTCTTT.

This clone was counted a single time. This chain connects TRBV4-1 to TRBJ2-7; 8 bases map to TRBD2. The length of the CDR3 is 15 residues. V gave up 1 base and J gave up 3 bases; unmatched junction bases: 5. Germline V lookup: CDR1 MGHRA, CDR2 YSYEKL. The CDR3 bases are TGCGCCAGCAGCCAAGTTTCCAGCGGGAGCTACGAGCAGTACTTC. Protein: CASSQVSSGSYEQYF.

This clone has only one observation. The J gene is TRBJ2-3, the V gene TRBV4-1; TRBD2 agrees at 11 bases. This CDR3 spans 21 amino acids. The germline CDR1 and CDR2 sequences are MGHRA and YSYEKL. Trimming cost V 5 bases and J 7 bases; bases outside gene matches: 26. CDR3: CASSTRPQATSGDHFSYTQYF. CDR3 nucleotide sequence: TGCGCCAGCAGCACACGCCCCCAAGCGACTAGCGGGGACCATTTTTCCTATACGCAGTATTTT.

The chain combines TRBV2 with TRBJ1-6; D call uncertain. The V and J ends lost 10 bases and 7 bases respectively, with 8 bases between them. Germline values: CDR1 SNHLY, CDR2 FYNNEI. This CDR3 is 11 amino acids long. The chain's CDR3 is CAISLNSPLHF. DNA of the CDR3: TGTGCCATCAGCCTGAATTCACCCCTCCACTTT. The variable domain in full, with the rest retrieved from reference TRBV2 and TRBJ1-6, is EPEVTQTPSHQVTQMGQEVILRCVPISNHLYFYWYRQILGQKVEFLVSFYNNEISEKSEIFDDQFSVERPDGSNFTLKIRSTKLEDSAMYFCAISLNSPLHFGNGTRLTVT.

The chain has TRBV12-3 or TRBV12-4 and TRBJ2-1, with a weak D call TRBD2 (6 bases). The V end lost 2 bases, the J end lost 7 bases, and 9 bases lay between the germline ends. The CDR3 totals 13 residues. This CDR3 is CASSLLTSNEQFF. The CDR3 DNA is TGTGCCAGCAGTTTACTGACTAGTAATGAGCAGTTCTTC.

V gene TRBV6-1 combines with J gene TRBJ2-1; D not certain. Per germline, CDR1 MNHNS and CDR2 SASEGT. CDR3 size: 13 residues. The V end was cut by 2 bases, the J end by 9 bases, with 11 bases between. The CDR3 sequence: CASSEIFNGEQFF. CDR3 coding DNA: TGTGCCAGCAGTGAAATATTCAACGGTGAGCAGTTCTTC.

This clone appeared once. DNA of the CDR3: TGTGCCACCAGTGATTCGGGACTAGCGGGGGTGAAGACCCAGTACTTC. It is translated as CATSDSGLAGVKTQYF. The rearrangement links TRBV24-1 to TRBJ2-5; 14 nucleotides agree with TRBD2. The V and J ends lost 2 bases and 6 bases, in that order; junction bases with no gene match: 4. Germline V gene data show CDR1 as KGHDR and CDR2 as SFDVKD. The CDR3 contains 16 residues.

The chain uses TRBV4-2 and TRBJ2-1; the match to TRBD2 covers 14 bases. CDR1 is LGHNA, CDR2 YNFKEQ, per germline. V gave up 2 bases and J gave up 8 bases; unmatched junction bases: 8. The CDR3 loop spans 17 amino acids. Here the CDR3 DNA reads TGTGCCAGCAGCCAACTACTGACTAGCGGGGGGGCGGATGAGCAGTTCTTC. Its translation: CASSQLLTSGGADEQFF.

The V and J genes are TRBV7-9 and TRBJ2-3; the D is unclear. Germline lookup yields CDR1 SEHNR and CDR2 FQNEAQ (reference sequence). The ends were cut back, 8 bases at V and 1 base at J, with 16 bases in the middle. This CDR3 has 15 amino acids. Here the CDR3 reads CASDIAWVGTDTQYF. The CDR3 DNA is TGTGCCAGCGACATCGCGTGGGTTGGCACAGATACGCAGTATTTT.

The CDR3 sequence is CASSFQGGYGYTF. The CDR3 bases are TGCGCCAGCAGCTTCCAGGGGGGCTATGGCTACACCTTC. This chain connects TRBV5-1 to TRBJ1-2, with TRBD1 matching 7 bases. V lost 2 bases to trimming and J lost 4 bases; unmatched junction nucleotides: 2. The CDR3 contains 13 residues. Germline V CDR1 and CDR2: SGHRS, YFSETQ.

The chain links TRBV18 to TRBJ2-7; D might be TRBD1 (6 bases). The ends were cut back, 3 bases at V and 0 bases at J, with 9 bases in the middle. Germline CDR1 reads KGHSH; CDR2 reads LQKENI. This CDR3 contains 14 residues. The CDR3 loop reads CASSPRGYSYEQYF. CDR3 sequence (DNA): TGTGCCAGCTCACCCAGGGGATACTCCTACGAGCAGTACTTC. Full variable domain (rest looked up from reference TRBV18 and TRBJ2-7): NAGVMQNPRHLVRRRGQEARLRCSPMKGHSHVYWYRQLPEEGLKFMVYLQKENIIDESGMPKERFSAEFPKEGPSILRIQQVVRGDSAAYFCASSPRGYSYEQYFGPGTRLTVT.

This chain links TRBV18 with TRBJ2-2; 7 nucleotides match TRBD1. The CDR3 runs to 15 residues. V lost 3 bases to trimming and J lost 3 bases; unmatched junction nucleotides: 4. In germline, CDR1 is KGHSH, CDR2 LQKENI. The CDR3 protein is CASSPFTGDTGELFF. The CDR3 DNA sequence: TGTGCCAGCTCACCGTTTACAGGGGACACCGGGGAGCTGTTTTTT.

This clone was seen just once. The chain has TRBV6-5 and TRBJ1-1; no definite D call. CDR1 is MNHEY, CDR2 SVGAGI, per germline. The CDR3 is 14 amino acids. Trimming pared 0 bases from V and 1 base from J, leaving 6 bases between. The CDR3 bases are TGTGCCAGCAGTTACTCTTCCAAGAACACTGAAGCTTTCTTT. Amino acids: CASSYSSKNTEAFF.

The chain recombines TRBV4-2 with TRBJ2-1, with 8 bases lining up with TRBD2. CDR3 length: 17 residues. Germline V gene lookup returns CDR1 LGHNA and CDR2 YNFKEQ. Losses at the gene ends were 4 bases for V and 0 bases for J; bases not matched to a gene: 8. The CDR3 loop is CASSRSAGGRSYNEQFF. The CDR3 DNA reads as TGTGCCAGCAGCCGATCGGCGGGGGGCCGCTCCTACAATGAGCAGTTCTTC.

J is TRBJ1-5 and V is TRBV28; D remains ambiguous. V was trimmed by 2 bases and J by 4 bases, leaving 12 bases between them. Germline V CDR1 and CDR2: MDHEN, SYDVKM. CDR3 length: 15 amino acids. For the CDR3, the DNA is TGTGCCAGCAGTTTAAACCCAGGCTGGAATCAGCCCCAGCATTTT. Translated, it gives CASSLNPGWNQPQHF.

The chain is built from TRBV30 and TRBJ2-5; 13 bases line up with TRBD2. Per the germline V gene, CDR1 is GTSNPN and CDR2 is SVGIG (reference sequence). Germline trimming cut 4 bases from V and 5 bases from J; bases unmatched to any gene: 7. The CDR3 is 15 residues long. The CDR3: CAWKTSGGTLETQYF. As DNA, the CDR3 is TGTGCCTGGAAGACTAGCGGGGGGACTTTGGAGACCCAGTACTTC.

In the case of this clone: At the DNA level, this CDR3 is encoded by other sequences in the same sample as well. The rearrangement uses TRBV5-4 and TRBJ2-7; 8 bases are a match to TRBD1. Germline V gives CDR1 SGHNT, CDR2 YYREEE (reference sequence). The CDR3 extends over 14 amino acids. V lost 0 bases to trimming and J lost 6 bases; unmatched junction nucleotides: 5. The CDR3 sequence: CASSLEQGAGEQYF. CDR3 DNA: TGTGCCAGCAGCTTGGAGCAGGGGGCGGGCGAGCAGTACTTC.

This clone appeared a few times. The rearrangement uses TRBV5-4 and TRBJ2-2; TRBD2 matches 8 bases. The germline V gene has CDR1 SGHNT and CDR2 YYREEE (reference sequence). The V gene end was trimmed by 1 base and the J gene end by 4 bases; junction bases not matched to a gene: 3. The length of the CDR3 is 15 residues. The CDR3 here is CASSLPGGPTGELFF. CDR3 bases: TGTGCCAGCAGCTTGCCGGGGGGGCCCACCGGGGAGCTGTTTTTT.

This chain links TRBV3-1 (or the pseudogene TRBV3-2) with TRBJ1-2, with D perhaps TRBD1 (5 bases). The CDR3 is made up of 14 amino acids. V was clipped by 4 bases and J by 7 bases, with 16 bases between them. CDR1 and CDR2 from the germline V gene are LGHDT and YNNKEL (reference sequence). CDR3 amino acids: CASSPSGMDIGYTF. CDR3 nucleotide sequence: TGTGCCAGCAGCCCGTCGGGTATGGACATTGGCTACACCTTC.

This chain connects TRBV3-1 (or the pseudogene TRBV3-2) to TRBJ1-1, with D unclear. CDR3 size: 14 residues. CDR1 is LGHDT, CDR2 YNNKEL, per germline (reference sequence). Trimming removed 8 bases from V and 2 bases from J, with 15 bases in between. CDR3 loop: CASGQTDLNTEAFF. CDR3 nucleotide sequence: TGTGCCAGCGGGCAGACCGATCTAAACACTGAAGCTTTCTTT.

CDR3 coding DNA: TGTGCCAGCGAATCGGCAGGGGGCAAGAACACTGAAGCTTTCTTT. Its protein product is CASESAGGKNTEAFF. J is TRBJ1-1 and V is TRBV2, with TRBD1 identical over 8 bases. Germline CDR1 is SNHLY and CDR2 is FYNNEI. This CDR3 contains 15 residues. Trimming at V came to 8 bases and at J to 1 base, leaving 9 bases not matched to a gene.

CDR3 bases: TGCGCCAGCAGAGCCGGGGACAGCGTTGAAAAACTGTTTTTT. Its translation: CASRAGDSVEKLFF. The chain employs TRBV5-1 and TRBJ1-4, with TRBD1 identical over 7 bases. The germline V gene has CDR1 SGHRS and CDR2 YFSETQ. V was pared by 5 bases and J by 7 bases, with 8 bases of the junction left unmatched. The CDR3 sequence is 14 residues long.

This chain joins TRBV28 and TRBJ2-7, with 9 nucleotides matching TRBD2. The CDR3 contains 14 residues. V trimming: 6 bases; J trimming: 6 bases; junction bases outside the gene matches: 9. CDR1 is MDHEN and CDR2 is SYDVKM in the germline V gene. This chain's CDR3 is CASRALAGVFEQYF. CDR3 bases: TGTGCCAGCAGAGCATTAGCGGGGGTGTTCGAGCAGTACTTC.

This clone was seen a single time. The CDR3 reads CASSQGKTSLQTQETQYF. CDR3 nucleotide sequence: TGTGCCAGCAGCCAAGGGAAGACTAGCCTACAAACACAAGAGACCCAGTACTTC. The chain uses TRBV14 and TRBJ2-5; 7 bases map to TRBD2. Germline loops: CDR1 SGHDN, CDR2 FVKESK. This CDR3 comprises 18 residues. V lost 1 base, J lost 2 bases, and 13 bases stayed unmatched.

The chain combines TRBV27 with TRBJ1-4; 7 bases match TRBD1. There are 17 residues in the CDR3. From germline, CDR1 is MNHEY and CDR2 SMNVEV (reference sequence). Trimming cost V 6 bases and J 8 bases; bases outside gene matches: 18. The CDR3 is CASRAPLLITGEEKLFF. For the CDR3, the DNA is TGTGCCAGCAGGGCTCCCCTACTGATAACAGGGGAGGAAAAACTGTTTTTT.

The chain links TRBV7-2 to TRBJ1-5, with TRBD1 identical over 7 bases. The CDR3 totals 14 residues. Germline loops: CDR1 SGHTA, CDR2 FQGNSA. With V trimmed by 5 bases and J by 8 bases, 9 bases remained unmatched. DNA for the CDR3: TGTGCCAGCAGCACAGGGACAGAGAGGAAGCCCCAGCATTTT. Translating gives CASSTGTERKPQHF.